This T cell receptor (beta chain) is from a study of T cells after posttransplantation cyclophosphamide. Peripheral blood was collected from the related graft donor on the marrow donation day. Method: immunoSEQ multiplex PCR; TCRdb's copy keeps in-frame clones and lacks some. The repertoire has 20,000 to 25,000 clones, none seen only once; the ten largest take 4% to 5.5%. Trimming left V 2 bases short and J 0 bases short, with 8 bases between. This CDR3 is 15 amino acids long. CDR1 is SGHNT and CDR2 is YYREEE in the germline V gene (reference sequence). There are many counts of this clone. Its target is not known. General observations from the study: Blood and skin or GI T cell repertoires showed limited TRB overlap.

Sequencing was carried out using PBMCs. The chain employs TRBV5-4 and TRBJ1-4; D remains unclear. The source of this sequence is a woman aged 50 to 60 in good health, CMV-negative, and a related stem cell transplant donor. For the CDR3, the DNA is TGTGCCAGCAGCTTTTACAGTGCAACTAATGAAAAACTGTTTTTT. It is translated as CASSFYSATNEKLFF.